The clone carrying this T cell receptor beta chain was counted only a few times. Its antigen is not known. This CDR3 comprises 15 residues. V gave up 2 bases and J gave up 0 bases, with 10 bases separating them. Germline V lookup: CDR1 SEHNR, CDR2 FQNEAQ (reference sequence). This sample is part of a study of STAT5B mutations in CD4+ large granular lymphocyte leukemia. Study results and limitations: TRBV06-family usage was enriched in top patient clones (8/27) versus controls (2/35). Main leukemic clonotypes were patient-specific, but approximately 25% appeared at low frequency elsewhere. Patient CD4-sorted repertoires stayed more clonal than healthy ones after leukemic-clone removal.

Repertoires were generated with immunoSEQ multiplex PCR, while TCRdb's copy carries only in-frame clones and drops some. The table lists about 48,000 clones, roughly three quarters of them singletons. Material for sequencing was CD4+ T cells from blood buffy coats. The chain uses TRBV7-9 and TRBJ1-1; the D is unclear. This receptor was identified in a human donor in good health. The CDR3: CASSLSAVMNTEAFF. CDR3 sequence (DNA): TGTGCCAGCAGCTTATCGGCAGTCATGAACACTGAAGCTTTCTTT.